This T cell receptor beta chain was observed in a study of metastatic and nonmetastatic thyroid tumors. Every patient was untreated before thyroid surgery. Germline values: CDR1 ENHRY, CDR2 SYGVKD. This CDR3 is 15 amino acids long. Trimming shortened V by 4 bases and J by 4 bases, and 14 bases separated the two germline ends. Using MiXCR, TCRdb reanalyzed the PCR reads. Of about 40,000 clones in the sample, 17% were seen once. V usage is TRBV10-3 and J usage is TRBJ2-1, with D possibly being TRBD1 (6 bases). Sequencing input: tumor tissue. This receptor was identified in a female donor with papillary thyroid cancer or a benign thyroid nodule (not recorded which). Some clones in this sample may be carry-over from other donors' samples. CDR3 sequence reads: CAISGRAGTYNEQFF. CDR3 nucleotides: TGTGCCATCAGTGGCAGAGCCGGGACATACAATGAGCAGTTCTTC.